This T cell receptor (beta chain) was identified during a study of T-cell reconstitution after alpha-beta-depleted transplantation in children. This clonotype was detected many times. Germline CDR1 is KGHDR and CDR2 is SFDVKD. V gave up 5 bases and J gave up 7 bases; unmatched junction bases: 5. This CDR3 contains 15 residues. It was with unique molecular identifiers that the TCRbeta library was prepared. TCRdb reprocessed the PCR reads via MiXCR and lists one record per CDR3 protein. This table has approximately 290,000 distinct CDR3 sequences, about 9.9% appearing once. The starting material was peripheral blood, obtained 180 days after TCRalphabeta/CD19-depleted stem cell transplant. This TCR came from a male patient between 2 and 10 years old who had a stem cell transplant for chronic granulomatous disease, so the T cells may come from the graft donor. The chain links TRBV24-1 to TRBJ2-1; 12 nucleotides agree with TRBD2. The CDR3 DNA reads TGTGCCACCAGTGTAACTAGCGGGAGGATGAATGAGCAGTTCTTC. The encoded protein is CATSVTSGRMNEQFF.